These 4 T cell receptor beta chains were sequenced from one sample in a study of T cell responses to AZD1222 COVID-19 vaccine. This table comes from immunoSEQ multiplex PCR, and its TCRdb copy is limited to in-frame clones, with some not included. Its table lists about 140,000 clones. Sequencing input: peripheral blood. These receptors were taken from an adult in good health.

The V gene is TRBV18, the J gene TRBJ2-7; TRBD1 agrees at 7 bases. In germline, CDR1 is KGHSH, CDR2 LQKENI. After removal of 4 bases from V and 5 bases from J, the junction contained 11 bases not matched to a gene. The CDR3 length is 15 residues. CDR3 bases: TGTGCCAGCTCACAACGGACAGGAGCCCATCACGAGCAGTACTTC. Protein product: CASSQRTGAHHEQYF.

The chain uses TRBV28 and TRBJ1-3; a weak D match, TRBD1 (5 bases). The CDR3 consists of 15 residues. The V end lost 9 bases, the J end lost 3 bases, and 18 bases lay between the germline ends. Germline-derived CDR1 and CDR2 are MDHEN and SYDVKM. The chain's CDR3 is CASSGPRALGNTIYF. CDR3 DNA: TGTGCCAGTTCGGGGCCACGCGCGCTTGGAAACACCATATATTTT.

The genes are TRBV3-1 (or the pseudogene TRBV3-2) and TRBJ1-1, with D perhaps matching TRBD1 (5 bases). V was clipped by 4 bases and J by 4 bases, with 10 bases between them. Germline V gene sequence: CDR1 LGHDT, CDR2 YNNKEL (reference sequence). This CDR3 comprises 13 residues. The CDR3 region is CASSRDLFTEAFF. CDR3 sequence (DNA): TGTGCCAGCAGCCGGGACTTATTCACTGAAGCTTTCTTT.

This chain joins TRBV28 and TRBJ1-2, with 8 positions matching TRBD1. CDR3 length equals 16 residues. V lost 4 bases, J lost 4 bases, and 11 bases stayed unmatched. Germline CDR1 reads MDHEN; CDR2 reads SYDVKM. The CDR3 nucleotides read TGTGCCAGCAGTTATGTGGGGGCAGGGGGCACCTATGGCTACACCTTC. This sequence encodes CASSYVGAGGTYGYTF.